This TCR beta chain was sequenced for a study of blood T cells in healthy people across ages. Study context: Template switching retrieved approximately one barcoded beta molecule for each two T cells. Findings of the study overall: Naive T cell percentage showed a strong correlation with the diversity of TCR beta.

This clonotype was picked up many times. The antigen is not known. Deletions cut 3 bases from V and 7 bases from J, with 15 bases between. The CDR3 length is 14 residues. The V gene's germline CDR1 is SGHTA and CDR2 FQGTGA. Primers used in a second PCR of about 7 to 11 cycles were a sample-barcoded 5' primer and a J-beta primer mix. Each cDNA molecule, via a template-switch adaptor with 12 random nucleotides, was tagged. TCRdb used MiXCR to reprocess the 5' RACE reads, holding one entry per CDR3 protein. The sample consists of about 640,000 distinct CDR3 sequences, over 40% of them appearing once. Isolation yielded PBMCs, at least 7 million per sample, in every case.

This chain uses TRBV7-3 with TRBJ1-2; TRBD1 is a possible D gene (5 bases). The source of this sequence is a man older than 75 in good health. The sample comprised blood. The CDR3 here is CASSLTPGPGGYTF. CDR3 in DNA: TGTGCCAGCAGCTTGACCCCAGGGCCCGGTGGCTACACCTTC.